These 7 T cell receptor beta chains originate from one sample sequenced in a study of shared clonotypes between healthy human individuals. Libraries were prepared by immunoSEQ multiplex PCR; TCRdb keeps only in-frame clonotypes and omits some of them. The sample holds about 480,000 clones; 75% to 80% are singletons and the top ten take approximately 12%. Input material: PBMCs. These receptors all stem from a woman between 40 and 50 years old in good health. Some clones in this sample may be carry-over from other donors' samples.

The genes are TRBV6-6 and TRBJ1-2; 10 nucleotides agree with TRBD1. Germline CDR1 is MNHNY and CDR2 is SVGAGI (reference sequence). J lost 5 bases, V lost 7 bases, and 4 bases had no gene match. CDR3 length equals 13 residues. CDR3 nucleotide sequence: TGTGCCAGCACCGGGACAGGGGTGTATGGCTACACCTTC. Translation: CASTGTGVYGYTF.

J is TRBJ2-5 and V is TRBV5-1; 7 bases are a match to TRBD2. TRBJ2-7 matches the DNA end more closely, so the J call is doubtful. The CDR3 length is 12 residues. Per germline, CDR1 SGHRS and CDR2 YFSETQ. CDR3 DNA sequence: TGCGCCAGCTCTGCGGGAGTCTACGAGCAGTACTTC. It specifies CASSAGVYEQYF.

This chain joins TRBV6-5 and TRBJ2-7, with D perhaps matching TRBD1 (6 bases). Trimming removed 7 bases from V and 3 bases from J, with 16 bases in between. Germline V gene sequence: CDR1 MNHEY, CDR2 SVGAGI. The length of the CDR3 is 14 residues. This CDR3 is CASIPETGYYEQYF. The CDR3 bases are TGTGCCAGCATTCCTGAGACAGGATACTACGAGCAGTACTTC.

The chain joins TRBV30 to TRBJ2-3; TRBD2 agrees at 7 bases. CDR1 GTSNPN and CDR2 SVGIG come from the germline V gene (reference sequence). The V segment lost 3 bases and the J segment 4 bases; nucleotides outside the gene matches: 10. The CDR3 has 15 residues. The CDR3 coding sequence is TGTGCCTGGAGCAGACTAGCCCCTACGGCAGATACGCAGTATTTT. It specifies CAWSRLAPTADTQYF.

This chain connects TRBV11-2 to TRBJ2-2; TRBD2 matches at 12 bases. Germline CDR1 reads SGHAT; CDR2 reads FQNNGV. This CDR3 has 17 residues. The V segment lost 3 bases and the J segment 4 bases; nucleotides outside the gene matches: 6. The CDR3 bases are TGTGCCAGCAGCTTGGATCGGACTAGCGGGATCACCGGGGAGCTGTTTTTT. It encodes CASSLDRTSGITGELFF.

This sequence joins TRBV9 and TRBJ2-3, with TRBD2 matching 9 bases. The trim removed 2 bases at V and 5 bases at J, leaving 6 bases unmatched. From germline, CDR1 is SGDLS and CDR2 YYNGEE. CDR3 length: 15 amino acids. The CDR3 coding sequence is TGTGCCAGCAGCGTTCGCGGGAGGGTCGTAGATACGCAGTATTTT. Protein sequence: CASSVRGRVVDTQYF.

The CDR3 coding sequence is TGCGCCAGCAGCCAAGATCGGTGGATAAGGAAGGGACAGTTCTTC. Its translation: CASSQDRWIRKGQFF. The chain couples TRBV4-3 to TRBJ2-1; no clear D. Germline V lookup: CDR1 LGHNA, CDR2 YSLEER. V lost 0 bases, J lost 13 bases, and 19 bases lay in between. This CDR3 is built from 15 residues.